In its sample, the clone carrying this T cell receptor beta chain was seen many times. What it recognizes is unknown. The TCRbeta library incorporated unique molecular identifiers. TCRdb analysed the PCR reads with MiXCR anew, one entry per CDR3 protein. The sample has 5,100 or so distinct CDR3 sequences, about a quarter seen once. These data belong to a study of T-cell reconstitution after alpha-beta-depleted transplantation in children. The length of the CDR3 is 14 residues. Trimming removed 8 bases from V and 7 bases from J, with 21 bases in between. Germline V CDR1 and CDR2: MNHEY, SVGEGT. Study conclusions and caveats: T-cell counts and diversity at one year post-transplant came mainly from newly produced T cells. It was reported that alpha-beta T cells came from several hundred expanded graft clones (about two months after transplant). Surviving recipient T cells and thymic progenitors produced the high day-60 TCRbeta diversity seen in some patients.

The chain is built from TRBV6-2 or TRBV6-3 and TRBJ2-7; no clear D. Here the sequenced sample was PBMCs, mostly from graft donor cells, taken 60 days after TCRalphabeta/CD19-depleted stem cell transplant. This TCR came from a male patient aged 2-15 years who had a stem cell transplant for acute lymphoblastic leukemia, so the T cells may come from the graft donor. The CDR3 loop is CASGRQKRVWEQYF. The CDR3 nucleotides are TGTGCCAGCGGAAGACAAAAAAGGGTGTGGGAGCAGTACTTC.